This TCR beta chain was profiled in a study of blood T cell repertoires in COVID-19. In the study overall: Sites in the United States, Italy and Spain provided acute and convalescent COVID-19 samples. Sources were T cells, B-cell-depleted T cells, or PBMCs; the material itself was cDNA or gDNA.

The CDR3 loop spans 13 amino acids. Germline V gives CDR1 MDHEN, CDR2 SYDVKM. Trimming took off 4 bases at V and 8 bases at J, with 14 bases between the two ends. Original handling: Nucleated cell number was recorded as an estimate derived from reference gene primer amplification. Libraries were prepared by immunoSEQ multiplex PCR; TCRdb keeps only in-frame clonotypes and omits some of them. V and J calls plus clone size are reproduced from that table; the DNA served to infer D and trimming. The data hold some 150,000 clones, with about 80% observed a single time. This receptor was taken from a man aged 55 to 70 with acute or convalescent COVID-19. The sample was peripheral blood. The V call is TRBV28, the J call TRBJ1-2; the D gene is possibly TRBD1 (6 bases). This chain's CDR3 is CASSYRGAWGYTF. The DNA of the CDR3 is TGTGCCAGCAGTTATCGGGGGGCTTGGGGCTACACCTTC.